The following is a TCR beta chain sequence with its context. What it binds is not known. The sample originates from a study of T cell repertoires in cytomegalovirus infection. For the study at large: In public TCR beta signatures, there were indications of both CMV infection and matching HLA type. Study-level findings and limits: HLA-C-restricted TCR beta clonotypes specific for CMV led the ex vivo response. Based on cumulative public TCR beta family frequency, carriers of CMV plus the relevant HLA were identified.

The V segment lost 3 bases and the J segment 5 bases; nucleotides outside the gene matches: 7. The CDR3 covers 14 residues. Germline CDR1 reads SGHDT; CDR2 reads YYEEEE. TCRdb redid the calling of the reads with MiXCR, one entry per CDR3 protein. This sample yields under 850,000 distinct CDR3 sequences, of which approximately 34% are seen a single time; about 2.8% belongs to the top ten. The genes are TRBV5-6 and TRBJ2-7; 8 positions agree with TRBD1. This clonotype originated in a human donor in good health (CMV status not recorded). Some clones in this sample may be carry-over from other donors' samples. Source material: PBMCs. The CDR3 spells CASSSWTGSDEQYF. CDR3 sequence (DNA): TGTGCCAGCAGCTCTTGGACAGGGAGCGACGAGCAGTACTTC.